One and the same sample provided the 21 T cell receptor beta chains below, sequenced in a study of blood T cell repertoires in COVID-19. Clones were read by immunoSEQ multiplex PCR, and TCRdb kept only the in-frame ones, dropping some. The sample has about 73,000 clones; roughly nine tenths are singletons. The sample comprised peripheral blood. Every receptor here comes from a man older than 75 with acute or convalescent COVID-19.

The rearrangement links TRBV15 to TRBJ2-1; 9 bases align to TRBD2. Looked up from germline, CDR1 is LNHNV and CDR2 is YYDKDF (reference sequence). This CDR3 comprises 17 residues. Unmatched junction bases numbered 12, after V lost 5 bases and J lost 4 bases. As DNA, the CDR3 is TGTGCCACCAGCCCGCGGGGGGGGGCGGACGTATACAATGAGCAGTTCTTC. It encodes CATSPRGGADVYNEQFF.

The chain has TRBV7-2 and TRBJ2-2, with TRBD2 identical over 11 bases. The junction had 2 bases not matched to a gene; V was cut back by 4 bases and J by 4 bases. Germline V CDR1 and CDR2: SGHTA, FQGNSA. This CDR3 has 15 residues. CDR3 region: CASSSLAGATGELFF. CDR3 nucleotides: TGTGCCAGCAGCTCACTAGCGGGGGCCACCGGGGAGCTGTTTTTT. The complete variable domain, with remaining parts taken from reference TRBV7-2 and TRBJ2-2, reads GAGVSQSPSNKVTEKGKDVELRCDPISGHTALYWYRQSLGQGLEFLIYFQGNSAPDKSGLPSDRFSAERTGGSVSTLTIQRTQQEDSAVYLCASSSLAGATGELFFGEGSRLTVL.

This chain joins TRBV19 and TRBJ2-1; 8 bases match TRBD1. CDR3 size: 14 residues. CDR1 is LNHDA and CDR2 is SQIVND in the germline V gene (reference sequence). V gave up 3 bases and J gave up 2 bases; unmatched junction bases: 0. The CDR3 here is CASSMGQAYNEQFF. CDR3 bases: TGTGCCAGTAGTATGGGACAGGCCTACAATGAGCAGTTCTTC. Drawing the rest from reference TRBV19 and TRBJ2-1, the complete variable domain is DGGITQSPKYLFRKEGQNVTLSCEQNLNHDAMYWYRQDPGQGLRLIYYSQIVNDFQKGDIAEGYSVSREKKESFPLTVTSAQKNPTAFYLCASSMGQAYNEQFFGPGTRLTVL.

The chain links TRBV3-1 (or the pseudogene TRBV3-2) to TRBJ1-6, with 7 bases lining up with TRBD1. The J segment lost 5 bases and the V segment lost 5 bases, leaving 3 bases of the junction unmatched. Germline loops: CDR1 LGHDT, CDR2 YNNKEL (reference sequence). CDR3 length: 14 residues. CDR3 sequence reads: CASSGTANNSPLHF. CDR3 sequence (DNA): TGTGCCAGCAGCGGGACAGCCAATAATTCACCCCTCCACTTT.

This chain joins TRBV2 and TRBJ1-1, with D possibly being TRBD1 (5 bases). Trimming cost V 2 bases and J 4 bases, with 11 bases left between them. The CDR3 sequence is 14 residues long. Germline V gene sequence: CDR1 SNHLY, CDR2 FYNNEI. CDR3 protein: CASSERGGGTEAFF. The CDR3 DNA reads as TGTGCCAGCAGTGAAAGGGGTGGTGGCACTGAAGCTTTCTTT.

The chain couples TRBV3-1 (or the pseudogene TRBV3-2) to TRBJ2-7, with D possibly TRBD1 on 5 matching bases. V lost 4 bases to trimming and J lost 6 bases, with 22 bases between them. Germline CDR1 and CDR2: LGHDT and YNNKEL (reference sequence). The CDR3 runs 16 residues. For the CDR3, the DNA is TGTGCCAGCAGCCCCATTGGGGCAACGACTGCCGGCGAGCAGTACTTC. It translates to CASSPIGATTAGEQYF.

The rearrangement uses TRBV7-2 and TRBJ2-2; 9 bases are shared with TRBD2. Germline values: CDR1 SGHTA, CDR2 FQGNSA. CDR3 length equals 14 residues. V lost 4 bases to trimming and J lost 6 bases; unmatched junction nucleotides: 3. The CDR3 bases are TGTGCCAGCAGCTCCTTAGCGGGGGCCGGGGAGCTGTTTTTT. Translated, it gives CASSSLAGAGELFF.

The chain couples TRBV6-5 to TRBJ2-1; 7 bases fit TRBD1. Germline V gives CDR1 MNHEY, CDR2 SVGAGI. CDR3 size: 14 residues. V lost 2 bases to trimming and J lost 5 bases; unmatched junction nucleotides: 3. Here the CDR3 DNA reads TGTGCCAGCAGTTACGACAGGGTAAACAATGAGCAGTTCTTC. It codes for CASSYDRVNNEQFF.

The chain couples TRBV10-3 to TRBJ1-1; D unresolved. Trimming stripped 6 bases from V and 2 bases from J, with 7 bases between. The CDR3 spans 12 residues. The germline gives CDR1 ENHRY, CDR2 SYGVKD. CDR3 sequence: CAIRADNTEAFF. The CDR3 DNA sequence: TGTGCCATCAGGGCCGATAACACTGAAGCTTTCTTT.

The chain employs TRBV2 and TRBJ2-5; the match to TRBD2 covers 14 bases. The germline V gene has CDR1 SNHLY and CDR2 FYNNEI. This CDR3 region has 15 residues. V trimming: 3 bases; J trimming: 6 bases; junction bases outside the gene matches: 3. CDR3 sequence (DNA): TGTGCCAGCAGTGATGGACTAGCGGGAGGAAAGACCCAGTACTTC. This sequence encodes CASSDGLAGGKTQYF.

J is TRBJ2-1 and V is TRBV14, with TRBD2 matching 10 bases. J lost 8 bases, V lost 4 bases, and 14 bases had no gene match. The CDR3 covers 17 residues. Looked up from germline, CDR1 is SGHDN and CDR2 is FVKESK. The CDR3 reads CASSPRSVAGGGDEQFF. Written as DNA, the CDR3 is TGTGCCAGCAGCCCCAGATCTGTAGCGGGGGGCGGGGATGAGCAGTTCTTC.

The V call is TRBV21-1, the J call TRBJ2-3; the table's D call, TRBD1, has no DNA check behind it. TRBV21-1 is described as a pseudogene. The length of the CDR3 is 13 residues. The CDR3 loop is CASTGSTADTQYF. The CDR3 region has the DNA TGTGCCAGCACAGGGTCCACCGCAGATACGCAGTATTTT.

This sequence joins TRBV11-1 and TRBJ1-1; D uncertain. Trimming took off 5 bases at V and 8 bases at J, with 18 bases between the two ends. The V gene's germline CDR1 is SGHAT and CDR2 FQDESV (reference sequence). The CDR3 has 14 residues. The DNA of the CDR3 is TGTGCCAGCAGCCATGCCTGGGCGATCAGAGAAGCTTTCTTT. Translated, it gives CASSHAWAIREAFF. Using reference TRBV11-1 and TRBJ1-1 for the parts outside the CDR3, the full variable domain is EAEVAQSPRYKITEKSQAVAFWCDPISGHATLYWYRQILGQGPELLVQFQDESVVDDSQLPKDRFSAERLKGVDSTLKIQPAELGDSAMYLCASSHAWAIREAFFGQGTRLTVV.

For this clone: The sample has other DNA sequences that encode this CDR3 too. V gene TRBV29-1 combines with J gene TRBJ2-7, with 9 bases matching TRBD2. After removal of 3 bases from V and 0 bases from J, the junction contained 6 bases not matched to a gene. The CDR3 has 15 residues. From germline, CDR1 is SQVTM and CDR2 ANQGSEA. The CDR3 DNA sequence: TGCAGCGTTGAGCTACTAGCGGGTGTCTCCTACGAGCAGTACTTC. Translated: CSVELLAGVSYEQYF.

The chain is built from TRBV30 and TRBJ1-5, with 7 bases that match TRBD1. The ends lost 3 bases at V and 1 base at J; junction bases unmatched: 0. CDR3 length: 13 residues. Germline lookup yields CDR1 GTSNPN and CDR2 SVGIG (reference sequence). The CDR3 nucleotides are TGTGCCTGGAGACAGGGGAGCAATCAGCCCCAGCATTTT. Its translation: CAWRQGSNQPQHF.

The chain employs TRBV2 and TRBJ2-7; D uncertain. With 4 bases removed from V and 5 bases from J, the gap between germline ends came to 9 bases. The CDR3 covers 12 residues. Germline CDR1 and CDR2: SNHLY and FYNNEI. CDR3 sequence (DNA): TGTGCCAGCAGTGTCGGGTTCAACGAGCAGTACTTC. Translation gives CASSVGFNEQYF.

Notes on this clone: In the same sample, other DNA sequences code for this CDR3. Written as DNA, the CDR3 is TGTGCCAGCAGCCTACAGGGGGGAACTGAAGCTTTCTTT. Amino acids: CASSLQGGTEAFF. The chain links TRBV7-9 to TRBJ1-1, with TRBD1 identical over 8 bases. Trimming removed 5 bases from V and 5 bases from J; junction bases left unmatched: 4. The CDR3 length is 13 residues. Germline V lookup: CDR1 SEHNR, CDR2 FQNEAQ (reference sequence).

The genes are TRBV29-1 and TRBJ2-3; 11 nucleotides match TRBD1. The V gene end was trimmed by 8 bases and the J gene end by 4 bases; junction bases not matched to a gene: 5. The CDR3 extends over 13 amino acids. The germline CDR1 and CDR2 sequences are SQVTM and ANQGSEA. CDR3 sequence (DNA): TGCAGCACGGACAGGGGGCTTTCAGATACGCAGTATTTT. Protein: CSTDRGLSDTQYF.

This chain links TRBV7-8 with TRBJ2-3, with 7 bases aligning to TRBD1. CDR1 and CDR2 from the germline V gene are SGHVS and FQNEAQ. Trimming at V came to 2 bases and at J to 2 bases, leaving 10 bases not matched to a gene. The CDR3 is made up of 17 amino acids. The CDR3 DNA is TGTGCCAGCAGCTTAATGGGGACAGCTTTTACCACAGATACGCAGTATTTT. It specifies CASSLMGTAFTTDTQYF.

Only one count was recorded for this clone. The chain recombines TRBV29-1 with TRBJ1-5; 7 bases map to TRBD1. Germline V gene sequence: CDR1 SQVTM, CDR2 ANQGSEA. The CDR3 is 14 residues long. Unmatched junction bases numbered 7, after V lost 6 bases and J lost 2 bases. Here the CDR3 reads CSVVTGAGNQPQHF. In DNA, the CDR3 is TGCAGCGTAGTTACAGGGGCAGGCAATCAGCCCCAGCATTTT.

The V call is TRBV7-3, the J call TRBJ2-1, with D tentatively TRBD1 (6 bases). Trimming took 1 base from V and 5 from J, leaving 9 bases between them. The CDR3 totals 14 residues. Germline V gene lookup returns CDR1 SGHTA and CDR2 FQGTGA. CDR3 sequence (DNA): TGTGCCAGCAGCTTAAACAGGGACCACAATGAGCAGTTCTTC. As protein: CASSLNRDHNEQFF. The whole variable domain, filled in from reference TRBV7-3 and TRBJ2-1, reads GAGVSQTPSNKVTEKGKYVELRCDPISGHTALYWYRQSLGQGPEFLIYFQGTGAADDSGLPNDRFFAVRPEGSVSTLKIQRTERGDSAVYLCASSLNRDHNEQFFGPGTRLTVL.